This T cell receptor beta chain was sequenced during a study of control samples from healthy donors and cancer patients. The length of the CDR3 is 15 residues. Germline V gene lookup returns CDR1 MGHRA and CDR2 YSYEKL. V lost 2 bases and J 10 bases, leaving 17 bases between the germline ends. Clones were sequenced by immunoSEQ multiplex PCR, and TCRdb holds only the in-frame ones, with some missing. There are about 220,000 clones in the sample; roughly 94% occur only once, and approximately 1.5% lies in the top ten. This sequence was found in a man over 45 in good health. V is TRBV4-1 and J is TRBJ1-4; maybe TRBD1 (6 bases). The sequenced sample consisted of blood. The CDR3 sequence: CASSQPRQAAGKLFF. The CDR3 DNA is TGCGCCAGCAGCCAACCTCGACAGGCAGCTGGAAAACTGTTTTTT.